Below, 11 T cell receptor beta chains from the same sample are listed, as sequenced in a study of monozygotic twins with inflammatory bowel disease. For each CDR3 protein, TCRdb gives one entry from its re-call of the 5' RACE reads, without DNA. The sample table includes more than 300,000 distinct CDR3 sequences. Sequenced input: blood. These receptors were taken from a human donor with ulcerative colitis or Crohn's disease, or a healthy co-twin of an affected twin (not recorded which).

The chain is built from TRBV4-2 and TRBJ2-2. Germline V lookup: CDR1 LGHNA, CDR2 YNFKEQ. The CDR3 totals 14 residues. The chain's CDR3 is CASSQAWGAGELFF.

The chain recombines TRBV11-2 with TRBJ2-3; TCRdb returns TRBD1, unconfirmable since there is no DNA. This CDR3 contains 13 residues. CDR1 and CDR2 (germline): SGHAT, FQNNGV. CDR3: CASSQGQIFTQYF.

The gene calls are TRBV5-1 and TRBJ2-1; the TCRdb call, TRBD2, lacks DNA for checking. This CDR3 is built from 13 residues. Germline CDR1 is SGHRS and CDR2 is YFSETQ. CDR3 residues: CASSLGLAGNKFF. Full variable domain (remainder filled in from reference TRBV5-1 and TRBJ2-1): KAGVTQTPRYLIKTRGQQVTLSCSPISGHRSVSWYQQTPGQGLQFLFEYFSETQRNKGNFPGRFSGRQFSNSRSEMNVSTLELGDSALYLCASSLGLAGNKFFGPGTRLTVL.

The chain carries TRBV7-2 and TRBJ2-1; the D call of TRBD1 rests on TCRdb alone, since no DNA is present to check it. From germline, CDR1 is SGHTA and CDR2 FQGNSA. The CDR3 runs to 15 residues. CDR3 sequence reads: CASSVGTGGMYEQFF.

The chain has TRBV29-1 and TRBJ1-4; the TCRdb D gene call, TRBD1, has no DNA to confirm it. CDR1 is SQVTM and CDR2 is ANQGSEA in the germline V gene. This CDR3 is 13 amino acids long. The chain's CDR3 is CSVPDRGNEKLFF. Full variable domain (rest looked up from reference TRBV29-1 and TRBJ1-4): SAVISQKPSRDICQRGTSLTIQCQVDSQVTMMFWYRQQPGQSLTLIATANQGSEATYESGFVIDKFPISRPNLTFSTLTVSNMSPEDSSIYLCSVPDRGNEKLFFGSGTQLSVL.

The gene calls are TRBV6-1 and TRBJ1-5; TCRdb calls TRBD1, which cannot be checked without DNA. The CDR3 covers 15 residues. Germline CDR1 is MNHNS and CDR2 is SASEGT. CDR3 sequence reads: CASSRQGFNNQPQHF.

CDR3 loop: CASSPNQNYGYTF. The chain carries TRBV5-1 and TRBJ1-2. Germline V gene sequence: CDR1 SGHRS, CDR2 YFSETQ. This CDR3 spans 13 amino acids.

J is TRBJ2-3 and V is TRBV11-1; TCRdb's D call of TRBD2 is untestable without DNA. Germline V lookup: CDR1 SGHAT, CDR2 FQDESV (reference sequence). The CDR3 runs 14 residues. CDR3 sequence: CASSGTRGADTQYF.

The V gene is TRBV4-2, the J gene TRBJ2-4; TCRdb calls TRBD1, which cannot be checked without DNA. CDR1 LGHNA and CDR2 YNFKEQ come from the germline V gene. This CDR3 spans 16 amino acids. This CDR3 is CASSQDGEGQQNIQYF.

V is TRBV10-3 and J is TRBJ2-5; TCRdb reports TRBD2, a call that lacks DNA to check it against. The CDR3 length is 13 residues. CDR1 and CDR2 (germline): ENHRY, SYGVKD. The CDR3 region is CAISGGIGETQYF.

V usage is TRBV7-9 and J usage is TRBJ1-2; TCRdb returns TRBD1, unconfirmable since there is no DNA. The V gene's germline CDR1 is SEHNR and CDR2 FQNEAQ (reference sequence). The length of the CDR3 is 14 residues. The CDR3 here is CASSREGVGQGYTF.